The 19 T cell receptor beta chains listed next were all sequenced from one sample in a study of blood T cell repertoires in COVID-19. Profiling relied on immunoSEQ multiplex PCR, and the TCRdb table lists in-frame clones only, not all of them. This table has 200,000 to 250,000 clones, approximately 90% appearing once. Input material: peripheral blood. Receptors were obtained from a man between 18 and 35 years old with active or convalescent COVID-19.

This rearrangement joins TRBV6-5 to TRBJ1-6, with D tentatively TRBD1 (5 bases). This CDR3 has 13 amino acids. V gave up 5 bases and J gave up 11 bases, with 13 bases separating them. Germline V gene sequence: CDR1 MNHEY, CDR2 SVGAGI. CDR3 nucleotides: TGTGCCAGCAGTCCCAATCCGGGGGCACCCCTCCACTTT. This translates into CASSPNPGAPLHF.

This clone has only one observation. The chain employs TRBV28 and TRBJ1-2; D is perhaps TRBD1 (6 bases). V was trimmed by 5 bases and J by 3 bases, leaving 13 bases between them. Germline V gene data show CDR1 as MDHEN and CDR2 as SYDVKM. This CDR3 region has 14 residues. CDR3 sequence (DNA): TGTGCCAGCAGTCTCAGGGGAAGGGACTATGGCTACACCTTC. It encodes CASSLRGRDYGYTF.

The genes are TRBV2 and TRBJ2-7; 11 nucleotides align to TRBD1. Germline CDR1 is SNHLY and CDR2 is FYNNEI. The V and J ends lost 4 bases and 5 bases, in that order; junction bases with no gene match: 1. CDR3 length equals 13 residues. CDR3 in amino acids: CASSGTGGDEQYF. The DNA of the CDR3 is TGTGCCAGCAGTGGGACAGGGGGCGACGAGCAGTACTTC.

The chain is built from TRBV14 and TRBJ1-6, with D unresolved. CDR3 length equals 13 residues. Germline V gene lookup returns CDR1 SGHDN and CDR2 FVKESK. Trimming removed 5 bases at V and 9 bases at J, with 11 bases between. The CDR3 DNA sequence: TGTGCCAGCAGCGCCCGACTTGGTTCACCCCTCCACTTT. Translating gives CASSARLGSPLHF.

This clone was detected only a few times. The genes are TRBV27 and TRBJ1-5; 9 bases fit TRBD1. The J segment lost 4 bases and the V segment lost 5 bases, leaving 3 bases of the junction unmatched. Germline lookup yields CDR1 MNHEY and CDR2 SMNVEV (reference sequence). CDR3 size: 14 residues. CDR3 residues: CASSPGTGNQPQHF. In DNA, the CDR3 is TGTGCCAGCAGTCCCGGGACAGGGAATCAGCCCCAGCATTTT.

The chain uses TRBV27 and TRBJ2-2; 9 bases match TRBD1. With V trimmed by 7 bases and J by 1 base, 7 bases remained unmatched. The germline V gene has CDR1 MNHEY and CDR2 SMNVEV (reference sequence). This CDR3 has 16 amino acids. The CDR3 DNA is TGTGCCAGCACCAGCAGGGACAGGGAGAACACCGGGGAGCTGTTTTTT. Protein: CASTSRDRENTGELFF.

The J gene is TRBJ1-2, the V gene TRBV14; 9 bases align to TRBD1. V was pared by 4 bases and J by 7 bases, with 4 bases of the junction left unmatched. The CDR3 sequence is 13 residues long. Germline V lookup: CDR1 SGHDN, CDR2 FVKESK. This CDR3 reads CASSPGQGFGYTF. The CDR3 bases are TGTGCCAGCAGCCCAGGACAGGGGTTTGGCTACACCTTC.

CDR3 in amino acids: CASSLGVRAQDYEQYF. For the CDR3, the DNA is TGTGCCAGCAGCTTAGGGGTCAGGGCGCAAGATTACGAGCAGTACTTC. V usage is TRBV7-2 and J usage is TRBJ2-7; perhaps TRBD1 as D (5 bases). CDR3 size: 16 residues. Germline values: CDR1 SGHTA, CDR2 FQGNSA. The ends were cut back, 1 base at V and 4 bases at J, with 17 bases in the middle.

V is TRBV2 and J is TRBJ2-3; possible D gene TRBD2, 6 bases. Germline V CDR1 and CDR2: SNHLY, FYNNEI. This CDR3 region has 14 residues. Trimming left V 6 bases short and J 2 bases short, with 12 bases between. Written as DNA, the CDR3 is TGTGCCAGCAGCCGGGACTTCAACACAGATACGCAGTATTTT. Residues: CASSRDFNTDTQYF.

The table lists this clone with a count of one. The genes are TRBV19 and TRBJ2-1; the match to TRBD2 covers 12 bases. Germline CDR1 and CDR2: LNHDA and SQIVND (reference sequence). The CDR3 totals 15 residues. The J segment lost 8 bases and the V segment lost 7 bases, leaving 9 bases of the junction unmatched. CDR3 in amino acids: CASTLSTSGGDEQFF. Here the CDR3 DNA reads TGTGCCAGTACCCTCTCGACTAGCGGGGGCGATGAGCAGTTCTTC.

CDR3 residues: CASSLYRGETQYF. CDR3 nucleotide sequence: TGTGCCAGCAGCTTATATCGGGGAGAGACCCAGTACTTC. The V call is TRBV11-2, the J call TRBJ2-5; D possibly corresponds to TRBD2 (5 bases). The CDR3 contains 13 residues. The V gene lost 2 bases and the J gene lost 4 bases, with 8 bases spanning the gap. The germline V gene has CDR1 SGHAT and CDR2 FQNNGV. Variable domain in full (rest from reference TRBV11-2 and TRBJ2-5): EAGVAQSPRYKIIEKRQSVAFWCNPISGHATLYWYQQILGQGPKLLIQFQNNGVVDDSQLPKDRFSAERLKGVDSTLKIQPAKLEDSAVYLCASSLYRGETQYFGPGTRLLVL.

This rearrangement joins TRBV5-6 to TRBJ2-7; TRBD2 aligns across 9 bases. Germline trimming cut 0 bases from V and 2 bases from J; bases unmatched to any gene: 6. The CDR3 length is 16 residues. Germline V gives CDR1 SGHDT, CDR2 YYEEEE. This chain's CDR3 is CASSLAGLASPYEQYF. Written as DNA, the CDR3 is TGTGCCAGCAGCTTGGCCGGACTAGCGTCCCCCTACGAGCAGTACTTC.

The genes are TRBV21-1 and TRBJ2-1; the DNA was not used to check the table's D call, TRBD1. TRBV21-1 is given as a pseudogene. The CDR3 sequence is 16 residues long. The CDR3 sequence: CASSLTPGQGSNEQFF. For the CDR3, the DNA is TGTGCCAGCAGCCTTACTCCGGGACAGGGATCCAATGAGCAGTTCTTC.

This chain uses TRBV9 with TRBJ1-4; 7 nucleotides align to TRBD1. The J segment lost 5 bases and the V segment lost 10 bases, leaving 11 bases of the junction unmatched. The CDR3 length is 14 residues. Germline CDR1 reads SGDLS; CDR2 reads YYNGEE. CDR3 region: CASSPGQPNEKLFF. Here the CDR3 DNA reads TGTGCCTCCAGTCCGGGACAGCCAAATGAAAAACTGTTTTTT.

The V and J genes are TRBV5-6 and TRBJ2-4; D uncertain. The CDR3 is made up of 16 amino acids. Germline V gene sequence: CDR1 SGHDT, CDR2 YYEEEE. The germline V and J ends were trimmed by 3 bases and 0 bases, with 13 bases remaining between them. The DNA of the CDR3 is TGTGCCAGCAGCTCGTTAGTACCCCTAGCCAAAAACATTCAGTACTTC. Its protein product is CASSSLVPLAKNIQYF.

V gene TRBV3-1 (or the pseudogene TRBV3-2) combines with J gene TRBJ2-1; 12 nucleotides line up with TRBD2. This CDR3 spans 14 amino acids. The germline CDR1 and CDR2 sequences are LGHDT and YNNKEL (reference sequence). Trimming cost V 9 bases and J 7 bases; bases outside gene matches: 7. In DNA form, the CDR3 reads TGTGCCAGTTCCGGGACTAGCGGGCGAAATGAGCAGTTCTTC. Translating gives CASSGTSGRNEQFF.

The chain is built from TRBV18 and TRBJ2-1, with D perhaps TRBD2 (7 bases). CDR3 size: 17 residues. The V end was cut by 1 base, the J end by 0 bases, with 13 bases between. The germline V gene has CDR1 KGHSH and CDR2 LQKENI. CDR3 loop: CASSPRGGGTSYNEQFF. DNA of the CDR3: TGTGCCAGCTCACCACGGGGAGGGGGTACCTCCTACAATGAGCAGTTCTTC.

V is TRBV9 and J is TRBJ1-3, with TRBD1 identical over 12 bases. This CDR3 has 17 amino acids. Looked up from germline, CDR1 is SGDLS and CDR2 is YYNGEE. The V gene end was trimmed by 4 bases and the J gene end by 4 bases; junction bases not matched to a gene: 9. The CDR3 bases are TGTGCCAGCAGCACAGGGACAGGGGGCGCTTGGGGAAACACCATATATTTT. Translated, it gives CASSTGTGGAWGNTIYF. The variable domain in full, with the rest retrieved from reference TRBV9 and TRBJ1-3, is DSGVTQTPKHLITATGQRVTLRCSPRSGDLSVYWYQQSLDQGLQFLIQYYNGEERAKGNILERFSAQQFPDLHSELNLSSLELGDSALYFCASSTGTGGAWGNTIYFGEGSWLTVV.

This clone was counted only a few times. V usage is TRBV12-3 or TRBV12-4 and J usage is TRBJ1-5; D perhaps matches TRBD1 (6 bases). The CDR3 extends over 12 amino acids. Trimming left V 6 bases short and J 9 bases short, with 12 bases between. CDR3 amino acids: CASSFLRGPQHF. Written as DNA, the CDR3 is TGTGCCAGCAGCTTCCTCAGGGGGCCCCAGCATTTT.